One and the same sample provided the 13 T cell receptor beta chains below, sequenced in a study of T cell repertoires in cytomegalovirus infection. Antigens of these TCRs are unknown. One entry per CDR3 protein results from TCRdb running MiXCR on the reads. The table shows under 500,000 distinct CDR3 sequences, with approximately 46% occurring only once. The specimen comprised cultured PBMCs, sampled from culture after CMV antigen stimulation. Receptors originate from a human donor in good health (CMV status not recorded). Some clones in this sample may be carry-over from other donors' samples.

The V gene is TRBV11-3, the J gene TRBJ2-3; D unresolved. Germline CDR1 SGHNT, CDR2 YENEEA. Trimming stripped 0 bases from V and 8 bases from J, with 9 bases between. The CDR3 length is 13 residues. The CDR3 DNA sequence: TGTGCCAGCAGCTTAGAAGGTCGAGCTACGCAGTATTTT. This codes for CASSLEGRATQYF. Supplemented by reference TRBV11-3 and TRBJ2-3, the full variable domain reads EAGVVQSPRYKIIEKKQPVAFWCNPISGHNTLYWYLQNLGQGPELLIRYENEEAVDDSQLPKDRFSAERLKGVDSTLKIQPAELGDSAVYLCASSLEGRATQYFGPGTRLTVL.

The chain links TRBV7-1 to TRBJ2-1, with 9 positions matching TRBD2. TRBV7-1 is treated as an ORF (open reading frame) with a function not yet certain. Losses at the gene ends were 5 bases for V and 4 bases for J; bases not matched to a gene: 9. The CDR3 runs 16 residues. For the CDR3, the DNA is TGTGCCAGCAGCGGACGTAGGACTAGCGTTTACAATGAGCAGTTCTTC. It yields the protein CASSGRRTSVYNEQFF.

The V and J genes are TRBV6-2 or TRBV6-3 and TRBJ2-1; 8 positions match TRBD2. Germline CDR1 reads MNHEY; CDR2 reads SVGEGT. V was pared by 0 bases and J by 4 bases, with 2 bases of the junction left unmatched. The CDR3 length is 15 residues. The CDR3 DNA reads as TGTGCCAGCAGTTACTCCAGCGGGGGATACAATGAGCAGTTCTTC. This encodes CASSYSSGGYNEQFF.

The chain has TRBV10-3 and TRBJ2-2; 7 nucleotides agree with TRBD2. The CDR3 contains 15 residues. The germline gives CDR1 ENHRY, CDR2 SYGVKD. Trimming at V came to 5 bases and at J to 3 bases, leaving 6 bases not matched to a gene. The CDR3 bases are TGTGCCATCAGTCCCACTAGCGACGACACCGGGGAGCTGTTTTTT. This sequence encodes CAISPTSDDTGELFF.

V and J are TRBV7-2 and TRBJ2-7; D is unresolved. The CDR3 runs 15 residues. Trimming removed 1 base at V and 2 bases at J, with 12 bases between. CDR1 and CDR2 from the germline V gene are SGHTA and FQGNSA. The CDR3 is CASSLVPPNAYEQYF. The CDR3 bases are TGTGCCAGCAGCTTAGTCCCTCCGAACGCCTACGAGCAGTACTTC.

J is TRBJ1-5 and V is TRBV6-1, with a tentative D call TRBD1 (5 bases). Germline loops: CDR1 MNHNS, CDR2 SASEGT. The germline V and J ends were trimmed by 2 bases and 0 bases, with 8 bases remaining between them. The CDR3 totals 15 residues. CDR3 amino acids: CASSEFGGSNQPQHF. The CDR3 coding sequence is TGTGCCAGCAGTGAATTTGGGGGTAGCAATCAGCCCCAGCATTTT.

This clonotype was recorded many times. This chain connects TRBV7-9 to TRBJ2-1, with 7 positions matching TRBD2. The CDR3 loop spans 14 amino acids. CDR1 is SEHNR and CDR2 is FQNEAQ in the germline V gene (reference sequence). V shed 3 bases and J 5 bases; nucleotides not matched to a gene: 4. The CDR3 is CASSLLAGNNEQFF. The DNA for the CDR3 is TGTGCCAGCAGCTTGTTAGCGGGCAACAATGAGCAGTTCTTC. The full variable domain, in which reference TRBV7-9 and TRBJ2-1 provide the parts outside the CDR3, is DTGVSQNPRHKITKRGQNVTFRCDPISEHNRLYWYRQTLGQGPEFLTYFQNEAQLEKSRLLSDRFSAERPKGSFSTLEIQRTEQGDSAMYLCASSLLAGNNEQFFGPGTRLTVL.

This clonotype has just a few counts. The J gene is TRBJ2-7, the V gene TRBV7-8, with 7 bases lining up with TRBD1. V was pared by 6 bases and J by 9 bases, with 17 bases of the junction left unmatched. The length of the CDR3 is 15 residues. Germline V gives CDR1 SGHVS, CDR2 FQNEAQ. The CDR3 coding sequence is TGTGCCAGCAGTCAGGGGGTGACAGGGCGGTTAAGGCAGTACTTC. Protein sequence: CASSQGVTGRLRQYF.

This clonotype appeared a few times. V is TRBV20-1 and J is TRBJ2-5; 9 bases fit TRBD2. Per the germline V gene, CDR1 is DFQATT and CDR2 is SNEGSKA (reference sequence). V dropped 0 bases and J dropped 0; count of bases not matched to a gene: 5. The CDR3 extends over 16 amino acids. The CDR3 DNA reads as TGCAGTGCTAGAGATTCGAGCGGGAGGTACCAAGAGACCCAGTACTTC. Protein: CSARDSSGRYQETQYF.

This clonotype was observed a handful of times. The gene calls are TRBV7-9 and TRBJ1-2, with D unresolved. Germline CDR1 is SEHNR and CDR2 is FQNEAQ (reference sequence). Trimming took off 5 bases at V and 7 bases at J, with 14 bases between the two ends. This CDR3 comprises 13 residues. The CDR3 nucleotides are TGTGCCAGCAGCCCTCAGTTCTCCTTTGGCTACACCTTC. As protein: CASSPQFSFGYTF.

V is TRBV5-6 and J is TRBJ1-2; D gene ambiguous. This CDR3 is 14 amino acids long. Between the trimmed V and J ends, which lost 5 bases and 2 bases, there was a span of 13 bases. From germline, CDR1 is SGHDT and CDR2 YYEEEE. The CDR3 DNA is TGTGCCAGCAGTCCTCCGACTGCAAACTATGGCTACACCTTC. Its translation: CASSPPTANYGYTF.

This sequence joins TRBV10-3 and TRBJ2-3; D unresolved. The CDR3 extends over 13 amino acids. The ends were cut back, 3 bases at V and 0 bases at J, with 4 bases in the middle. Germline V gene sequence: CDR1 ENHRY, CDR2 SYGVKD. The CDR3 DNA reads TGTGCCATCAGTGACGGCAGCACAGATACGCAGTATTTT. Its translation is CAISDGSTDTQYF.

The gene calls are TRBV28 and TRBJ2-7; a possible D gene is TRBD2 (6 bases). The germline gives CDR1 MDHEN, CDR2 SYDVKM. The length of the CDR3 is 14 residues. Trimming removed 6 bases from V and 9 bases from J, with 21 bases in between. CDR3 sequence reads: CASSPPREYFGQYF. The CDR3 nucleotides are TGTGCCAGCAGCCCGCCCCGGGAGTATTTCGGGCAGTACTTC.